This TCR beta chain was recovered during a study of beta chain features in type 1 diabetes. The investigators reverse transcribed all of the isolated RNA, so they sequenced expressed TCRB transcripts. Profiled with immunoSEQ multiplex PCR; TCRdb holds only in-frame clones, not every one. The sample holds about 370,000 clones; over 13% are singletons and the top ten take approximately 0.019%. There are a few counts of this clone. Germline V CDR1 and CDR2: KGHSH, LQKENI. Trimming removed 5 bases from V and 1 base from J, with 5 bases in between. The CDR3 loop spans 13 amino acids. Input material: naive CD4+ T cells from blood. This receptor was identified in a woman between 18 and 30 years old in good health. The chain is built from TRBV18 and TRBJ2-2; the D gene is possibly TRBD1 (5 bases). CDR3 in DNA: TGTGCCAGCTCAGGACAGAACACCGGGGAGCTGTTTTTT. Translating it yields CASSGQNTGELFF. The full variable domain, completed using reference TRBV18 and TRBJ2-2, is NAGVMQNPRHLVRRRGQEARLRCSPMKGHSHVYWYRQLPEEGLKFMVYLQKENIIDESGMPKERFSAEFPKEGPSILRIQQVVRGDSAAYFCASSGQNTGELFFGEGSRLTVL.